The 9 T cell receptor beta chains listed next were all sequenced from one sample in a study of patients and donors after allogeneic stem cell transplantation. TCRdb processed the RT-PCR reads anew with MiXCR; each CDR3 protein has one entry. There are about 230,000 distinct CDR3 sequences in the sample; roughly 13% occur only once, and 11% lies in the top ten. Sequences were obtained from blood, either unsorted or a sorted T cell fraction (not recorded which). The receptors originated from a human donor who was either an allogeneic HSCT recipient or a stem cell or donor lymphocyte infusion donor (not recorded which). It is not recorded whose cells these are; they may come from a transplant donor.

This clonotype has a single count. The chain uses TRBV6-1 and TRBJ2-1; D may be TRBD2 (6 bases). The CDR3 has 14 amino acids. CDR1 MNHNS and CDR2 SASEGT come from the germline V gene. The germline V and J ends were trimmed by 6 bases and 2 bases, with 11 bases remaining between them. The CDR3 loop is CASRDGGTYNEQFF. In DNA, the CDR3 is TGTGCCAGCAGGGACGGGGGTACCTACAATGAGCAGTTCTTC.

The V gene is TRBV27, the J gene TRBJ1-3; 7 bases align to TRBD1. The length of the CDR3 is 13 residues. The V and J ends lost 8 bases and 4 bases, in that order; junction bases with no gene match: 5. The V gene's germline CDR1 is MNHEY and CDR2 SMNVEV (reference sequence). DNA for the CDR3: TGTGCCAGCCAAGGACAGGTCGGAAACACCATATATTTT. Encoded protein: CASQGQVGNTIYF.

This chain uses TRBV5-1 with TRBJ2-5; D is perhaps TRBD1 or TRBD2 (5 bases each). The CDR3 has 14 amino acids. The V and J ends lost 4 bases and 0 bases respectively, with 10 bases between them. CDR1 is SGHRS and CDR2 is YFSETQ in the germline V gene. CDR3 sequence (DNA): TGCGCCAGCAGCCACGGGACCAACCAAGAGACCCAGTACTTC. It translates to CASSHGTNQETQYF.

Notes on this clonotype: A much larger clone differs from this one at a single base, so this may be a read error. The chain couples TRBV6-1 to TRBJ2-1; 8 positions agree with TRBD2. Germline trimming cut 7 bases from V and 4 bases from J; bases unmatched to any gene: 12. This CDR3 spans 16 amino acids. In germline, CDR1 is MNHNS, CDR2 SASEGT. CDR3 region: CASNKQSSGFYNEQFF. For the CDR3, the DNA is TGTGCCAGCAACAAGCAGTCTAGCGGGTTTTACAATGAGCAGTTCTTC.

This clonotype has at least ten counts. As DNA, the CDR3 is TGCAGTGCTAGTGTTTTCGGGCTCGGAGGGGTCGGCTATGGCTACACCTTC. This gives the protein CSASVFGLGGVGYGYTF. This chain uses TRBV20-1 with TRBJ1-2; a weak D match, TRBD1 (5 bases). The CDR3 totals 17 residues. V was clipped by 3 bases and J by 4 bases, with 24 bases between them. Germline assignment: CDR1 DFQATT and CDR2 SNEGSKA (reference sequence).

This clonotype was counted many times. The DNA of the CDR3 is TGCAGTGCTAGAGGGGAGTATTCAACAGGGGAGGAGTACTTC. Its protein is CSARGEYSTGEEYF. V is TRBV20-1 and J is TRBJ2-7; maybe TRBD1 (7 bases). CDR3 size: 14 residues. Germline loops: CDR1 DFQATT, CDR2 SNEGSKA (reference sequence). V was pared by 1 base and J by 11 bases, with 21 bases between.

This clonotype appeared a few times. The CDR3, as DNA: TGTGCCAGCAGCTTAGCGGCAGGGTTGCCGTCGGGCTACACCTTC. This gives the protein CASSLAAGLPSGYTF. V is TRBV7-9 and J is TRBJ1-2; D is possibly TRBD1 (5 bases). The CDR3 contains 15 residues. With 0 bases removed from V and 8 bases from J, the gap between germline ends came to 16 bases. Germline assignment: CDR1 SEHNR and CDR2 FQNEAQ (reference sequence).

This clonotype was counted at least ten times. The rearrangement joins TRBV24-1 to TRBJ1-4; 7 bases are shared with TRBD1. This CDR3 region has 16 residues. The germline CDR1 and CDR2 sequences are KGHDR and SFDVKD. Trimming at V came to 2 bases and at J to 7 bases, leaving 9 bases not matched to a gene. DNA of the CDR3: TGTGCCACCAGTGATTCATTGACAGGGCGAGGTGAAAAACTGTTTTTT. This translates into CATSDSLTGRGEKLFF.

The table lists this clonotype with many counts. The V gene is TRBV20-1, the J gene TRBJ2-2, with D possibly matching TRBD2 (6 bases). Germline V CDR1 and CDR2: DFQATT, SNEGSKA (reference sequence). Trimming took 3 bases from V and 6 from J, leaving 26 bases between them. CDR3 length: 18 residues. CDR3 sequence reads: CSARETPSSGNGPGELFF. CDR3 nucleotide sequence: TGCAGTGCTAGGGAGACGCCCAGTAGCGGTAATGGTCCCGGGGAGCTGTTTTTT.